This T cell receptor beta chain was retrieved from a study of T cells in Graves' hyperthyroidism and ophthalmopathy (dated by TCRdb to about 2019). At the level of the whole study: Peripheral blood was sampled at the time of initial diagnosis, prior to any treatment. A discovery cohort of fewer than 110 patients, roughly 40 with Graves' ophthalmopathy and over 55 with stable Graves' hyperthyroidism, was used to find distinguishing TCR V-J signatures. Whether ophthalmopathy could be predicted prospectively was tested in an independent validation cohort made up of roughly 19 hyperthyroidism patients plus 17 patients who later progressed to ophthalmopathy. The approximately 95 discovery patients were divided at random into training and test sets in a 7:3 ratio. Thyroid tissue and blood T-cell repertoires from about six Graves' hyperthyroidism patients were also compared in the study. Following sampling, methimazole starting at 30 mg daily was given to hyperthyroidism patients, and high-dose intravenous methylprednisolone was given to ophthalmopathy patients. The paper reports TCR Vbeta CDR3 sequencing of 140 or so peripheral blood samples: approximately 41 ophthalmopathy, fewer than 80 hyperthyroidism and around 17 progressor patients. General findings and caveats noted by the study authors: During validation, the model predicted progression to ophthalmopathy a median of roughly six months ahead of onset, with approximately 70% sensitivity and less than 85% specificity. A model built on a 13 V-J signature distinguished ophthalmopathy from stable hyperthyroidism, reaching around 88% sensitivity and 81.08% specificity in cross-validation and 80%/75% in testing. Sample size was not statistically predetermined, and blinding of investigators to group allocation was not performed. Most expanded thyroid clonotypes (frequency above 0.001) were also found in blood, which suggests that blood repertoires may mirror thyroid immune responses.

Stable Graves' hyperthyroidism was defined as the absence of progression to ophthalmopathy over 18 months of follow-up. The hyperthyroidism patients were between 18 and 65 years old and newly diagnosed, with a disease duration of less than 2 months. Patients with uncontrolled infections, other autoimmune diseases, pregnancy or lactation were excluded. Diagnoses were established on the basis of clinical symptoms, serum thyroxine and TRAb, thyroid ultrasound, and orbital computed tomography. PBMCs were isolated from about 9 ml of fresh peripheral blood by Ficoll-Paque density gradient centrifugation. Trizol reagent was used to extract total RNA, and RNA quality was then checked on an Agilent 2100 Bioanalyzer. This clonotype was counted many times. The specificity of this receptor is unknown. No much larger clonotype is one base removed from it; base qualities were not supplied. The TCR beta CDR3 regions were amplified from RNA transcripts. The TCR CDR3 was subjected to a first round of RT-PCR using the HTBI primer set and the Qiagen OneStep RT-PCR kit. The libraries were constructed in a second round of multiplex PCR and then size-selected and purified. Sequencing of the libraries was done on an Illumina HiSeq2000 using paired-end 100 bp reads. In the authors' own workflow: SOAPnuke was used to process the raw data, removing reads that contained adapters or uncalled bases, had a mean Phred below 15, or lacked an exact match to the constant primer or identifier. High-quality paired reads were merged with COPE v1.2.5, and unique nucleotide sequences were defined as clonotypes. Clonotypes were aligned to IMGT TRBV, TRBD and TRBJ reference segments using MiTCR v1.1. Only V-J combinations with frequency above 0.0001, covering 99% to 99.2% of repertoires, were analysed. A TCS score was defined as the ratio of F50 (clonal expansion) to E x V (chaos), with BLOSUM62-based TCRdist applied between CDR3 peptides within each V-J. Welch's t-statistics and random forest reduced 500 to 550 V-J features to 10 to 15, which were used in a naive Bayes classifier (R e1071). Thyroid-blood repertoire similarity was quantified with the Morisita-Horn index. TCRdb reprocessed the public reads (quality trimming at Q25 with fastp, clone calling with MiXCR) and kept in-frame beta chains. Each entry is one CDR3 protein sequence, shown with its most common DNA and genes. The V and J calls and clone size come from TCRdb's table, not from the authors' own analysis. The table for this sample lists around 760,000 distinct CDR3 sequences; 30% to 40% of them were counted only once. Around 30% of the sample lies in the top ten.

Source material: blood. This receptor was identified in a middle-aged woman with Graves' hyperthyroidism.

DNA sequence: TGCAGTGCCGTCCAAGGGGCAGGGGAAGAGCAGTACTTC. Translation gives CSAVQGAGEEQYF. The chain couples TRBV20-1 to TRBJ2-7; the D region possibly corresponds to TRBD1 (6 bases align). V is reduced by 6 bases and J by 7 bases, leaving a spacing of 19 bases between them. CDR1 and CDR2 (DFQATT, SNEGSKA) derive from the germline V gene (reference sequence). The cysteine opens and the phenylalanine closes a CDR3 of 13 amino acids. Only CDR3 DNA is held: 39 bases, read in frame from base 1.